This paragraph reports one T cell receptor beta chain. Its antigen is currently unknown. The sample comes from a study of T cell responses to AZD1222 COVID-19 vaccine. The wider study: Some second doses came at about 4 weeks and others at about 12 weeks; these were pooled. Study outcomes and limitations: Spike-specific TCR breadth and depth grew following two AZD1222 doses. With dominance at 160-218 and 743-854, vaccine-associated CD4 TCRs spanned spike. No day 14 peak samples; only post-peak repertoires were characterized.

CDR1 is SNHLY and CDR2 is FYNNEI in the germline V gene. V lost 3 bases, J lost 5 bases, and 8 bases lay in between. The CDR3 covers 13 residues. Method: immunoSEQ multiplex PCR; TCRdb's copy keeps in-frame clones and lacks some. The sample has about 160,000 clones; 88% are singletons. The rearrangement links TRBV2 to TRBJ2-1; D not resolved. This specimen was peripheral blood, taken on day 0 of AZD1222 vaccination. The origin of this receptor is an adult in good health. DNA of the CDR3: TGTGCCAGCAGTGATTACAGAAACAATGAGCAGTTCTTC. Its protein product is CASSDYRNNEQFF.